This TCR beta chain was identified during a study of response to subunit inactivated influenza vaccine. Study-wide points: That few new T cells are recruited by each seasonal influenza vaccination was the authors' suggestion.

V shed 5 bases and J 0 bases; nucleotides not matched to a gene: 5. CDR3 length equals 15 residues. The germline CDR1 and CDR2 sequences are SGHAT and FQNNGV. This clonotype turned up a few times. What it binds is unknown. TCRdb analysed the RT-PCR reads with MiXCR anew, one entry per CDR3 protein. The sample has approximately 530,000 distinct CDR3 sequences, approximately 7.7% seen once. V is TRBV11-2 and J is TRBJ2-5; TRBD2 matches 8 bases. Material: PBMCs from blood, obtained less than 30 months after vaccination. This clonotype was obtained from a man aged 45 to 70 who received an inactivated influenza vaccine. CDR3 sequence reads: CASSPRLANQETQYF. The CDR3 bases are TGTGCCAGCAGCCCTCGACTAGCGAACCAAGAGACCCAGTACTTC.